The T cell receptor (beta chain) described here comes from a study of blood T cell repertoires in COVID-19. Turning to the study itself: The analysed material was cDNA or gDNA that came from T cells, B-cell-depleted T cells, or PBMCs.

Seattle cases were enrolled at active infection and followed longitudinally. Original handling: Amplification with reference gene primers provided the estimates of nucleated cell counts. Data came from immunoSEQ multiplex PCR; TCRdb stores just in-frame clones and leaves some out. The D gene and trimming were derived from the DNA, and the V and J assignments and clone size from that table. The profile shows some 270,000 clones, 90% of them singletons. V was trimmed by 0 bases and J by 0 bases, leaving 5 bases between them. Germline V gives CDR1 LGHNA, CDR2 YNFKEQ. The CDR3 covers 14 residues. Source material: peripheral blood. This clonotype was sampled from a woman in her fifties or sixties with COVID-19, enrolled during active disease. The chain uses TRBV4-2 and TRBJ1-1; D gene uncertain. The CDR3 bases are TGTGCCAGCAGCCAAGATCTTATGAACACTGAAGCTTTCTTT. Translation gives CASSQDLMNTEAFF.